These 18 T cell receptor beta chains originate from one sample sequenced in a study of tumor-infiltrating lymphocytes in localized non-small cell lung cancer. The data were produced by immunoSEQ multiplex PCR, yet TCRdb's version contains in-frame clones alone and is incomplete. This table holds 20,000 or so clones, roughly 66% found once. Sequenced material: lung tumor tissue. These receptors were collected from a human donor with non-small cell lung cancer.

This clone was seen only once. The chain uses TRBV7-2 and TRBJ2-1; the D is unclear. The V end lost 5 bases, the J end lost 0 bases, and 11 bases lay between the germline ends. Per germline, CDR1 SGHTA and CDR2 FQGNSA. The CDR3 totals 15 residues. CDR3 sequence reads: CASSQDSSSYNEQFF. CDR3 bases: TGTGCCAGCAGCCAAGACTCGAGCTCCTACAATGAGCAGTTCTTC.

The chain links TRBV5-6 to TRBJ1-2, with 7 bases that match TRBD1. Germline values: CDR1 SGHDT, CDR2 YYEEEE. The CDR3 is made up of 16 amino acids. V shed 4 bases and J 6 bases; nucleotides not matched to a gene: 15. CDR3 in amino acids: CASSNTSVTGRNGYTF. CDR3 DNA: TGTGCCAGCAGCAATACAAGCGTGACAGGGCGGAATGGCTACACCTTC.

The CDR3 is CASSQDRGGLSGELFF. The CDR3 region has the DNA TGCGCCAGCAGCCAAGATAGGGGGGGGCTCTCCGGGGAGCTGTTTTTT. This chain links TRBV4-3 with TRBJ2-2; weak D call: TRBD2 (7 bases). CDR1 LGHNA and CDR2 YSLEER come from the germline V gene. The CDR3 spans 16 residues. V was shortened by 0 bases and J by 6 bases, with 14 bases between the two germline ends.

This CDR3 is CASRETGTQYF. The DNA for the CDR3 is TGTGCCAGCAGAGAGACGGGGACCCAGTACTTC. The V gene is TRBV2, the J gene TRBJ2-5, with D unclear. Between the trimmed V and J ends, which lost 6 bases and 7 bases, there was a span of 9 bases. Germline CDR1 reads SNHLY; CDR2 reads FYNNEI. This CDR3 has 11 amino acids.

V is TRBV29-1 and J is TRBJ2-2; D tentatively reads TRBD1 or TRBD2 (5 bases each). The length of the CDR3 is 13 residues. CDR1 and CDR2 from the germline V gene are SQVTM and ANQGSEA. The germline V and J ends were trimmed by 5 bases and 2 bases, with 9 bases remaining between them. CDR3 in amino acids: CSVSGSNTGELFF. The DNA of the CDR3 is TGCAGCGTTTCAGGGAGCAACACCGGGGAGCTGTTTTTT.

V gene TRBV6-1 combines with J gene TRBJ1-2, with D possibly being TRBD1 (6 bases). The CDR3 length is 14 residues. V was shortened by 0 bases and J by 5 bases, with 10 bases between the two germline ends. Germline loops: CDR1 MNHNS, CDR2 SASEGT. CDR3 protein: CASSEATGKYGYTF. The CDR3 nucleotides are TGTGCCAGCAGTGAAGCGACAGGCAAATATGGCTACACCTTC.

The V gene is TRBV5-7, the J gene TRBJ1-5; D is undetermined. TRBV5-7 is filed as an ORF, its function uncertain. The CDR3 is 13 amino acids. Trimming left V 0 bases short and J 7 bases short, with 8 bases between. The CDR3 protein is CASSLAGPQPQHF. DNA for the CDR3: TGTGCCAGCAGCTTGGCAGGCCCCCAGCCCCAGCATTTT.

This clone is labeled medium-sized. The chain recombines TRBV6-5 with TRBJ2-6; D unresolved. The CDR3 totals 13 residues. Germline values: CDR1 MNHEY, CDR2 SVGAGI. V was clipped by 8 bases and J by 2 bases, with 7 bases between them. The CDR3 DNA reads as TGTGCCAGCTTGGGAACTGGGGCCAACGTCCTGACTTTC. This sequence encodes CASLGTGANVLTF.

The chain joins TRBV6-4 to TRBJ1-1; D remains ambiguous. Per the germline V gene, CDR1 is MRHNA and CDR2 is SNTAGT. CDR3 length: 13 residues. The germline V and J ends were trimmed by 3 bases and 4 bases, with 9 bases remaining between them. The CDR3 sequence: CASSEGWGTEAFF. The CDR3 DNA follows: TGTGCCAGCAGTGAAGGGTGGGGCACTGAAGCTTTCTTT.

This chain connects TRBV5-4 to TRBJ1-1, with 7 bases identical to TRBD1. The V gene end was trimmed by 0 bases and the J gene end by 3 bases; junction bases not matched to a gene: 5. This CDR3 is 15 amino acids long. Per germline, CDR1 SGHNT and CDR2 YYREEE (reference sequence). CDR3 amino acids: CASSLGRGLDTEAFF. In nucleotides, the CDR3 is TGTGCCAGCAGCTTGGGGAGGGGGCTGGACACTGAAGCTTTCTTT.

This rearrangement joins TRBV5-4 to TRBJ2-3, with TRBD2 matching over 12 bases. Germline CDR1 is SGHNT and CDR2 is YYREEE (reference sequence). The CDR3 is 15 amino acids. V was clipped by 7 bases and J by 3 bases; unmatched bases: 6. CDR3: CASGWTSGVTDTQYF. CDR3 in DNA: TGTGCCAGCGGGTGGACTAGCGGGGTTACAGATACGCAGTATTTT.

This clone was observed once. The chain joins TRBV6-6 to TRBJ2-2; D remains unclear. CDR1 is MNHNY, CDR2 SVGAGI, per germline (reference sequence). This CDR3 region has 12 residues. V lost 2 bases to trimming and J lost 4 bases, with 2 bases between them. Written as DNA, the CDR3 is TGTGCCAGCAGTTACGCCACCGGGGAGCTGTTTTTT. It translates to CASSYATGELFF.

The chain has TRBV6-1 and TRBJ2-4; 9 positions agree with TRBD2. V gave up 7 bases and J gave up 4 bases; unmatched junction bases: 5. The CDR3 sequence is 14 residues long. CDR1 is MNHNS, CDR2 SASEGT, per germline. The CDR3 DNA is TGTGCCAGCATTTCAGCGGGGGGTAAAAACATTCAGTACTTC. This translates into CASISAGGKNIQYF.

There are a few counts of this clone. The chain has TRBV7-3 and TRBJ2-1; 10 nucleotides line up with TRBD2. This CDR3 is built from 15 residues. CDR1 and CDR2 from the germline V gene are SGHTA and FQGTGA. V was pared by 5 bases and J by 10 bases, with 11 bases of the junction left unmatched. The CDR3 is CASSRDQRGGSEQFF. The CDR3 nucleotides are TGTGCCAGCAGCCGGGACCAGCGGGGGGGGTCAGAGCAGTTCTTC.

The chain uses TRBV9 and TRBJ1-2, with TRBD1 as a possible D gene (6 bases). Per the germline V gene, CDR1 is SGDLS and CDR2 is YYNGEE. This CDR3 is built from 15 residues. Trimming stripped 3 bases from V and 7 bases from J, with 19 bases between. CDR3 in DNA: TGTGCCAGCAGCGCCCATCAGGGGTCTGGTAGTGGCTACACCTTC. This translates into CASSAHQGSGSGYTF.

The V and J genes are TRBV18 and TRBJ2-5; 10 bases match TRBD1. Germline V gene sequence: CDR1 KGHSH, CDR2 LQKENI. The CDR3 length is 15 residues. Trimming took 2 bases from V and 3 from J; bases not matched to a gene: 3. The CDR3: CASSPRTGGEETQYF. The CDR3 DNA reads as TGTGCCAGCTCACCAAGGACAGGGGGAGAAGAGACCCAGTACTTC. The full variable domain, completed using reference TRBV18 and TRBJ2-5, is NAGVMQNPRHLVRRRGQEARLRCSPMKGHSHVYWYRQLPEEGLKFMVYLQKENIIDESGMPKERFSAEFPKEGPSILRIQQVVRGDSAAYFCASSPRTGGEETQYFGPGTRLLVL.

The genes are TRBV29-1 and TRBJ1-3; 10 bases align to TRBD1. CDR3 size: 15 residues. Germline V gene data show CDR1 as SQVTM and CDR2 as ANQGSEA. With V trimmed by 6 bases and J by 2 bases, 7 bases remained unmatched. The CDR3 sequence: CSVASGTGAGNTIYF. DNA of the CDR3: TGCAGCGTCGCTAGCGGGACAGGGGCTGGAAACACCATATATTTT.

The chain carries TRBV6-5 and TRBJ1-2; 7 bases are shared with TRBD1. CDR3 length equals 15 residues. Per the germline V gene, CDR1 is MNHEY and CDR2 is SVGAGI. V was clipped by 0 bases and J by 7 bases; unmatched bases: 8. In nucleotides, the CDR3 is TGTGCCAGCAGTTACTCTTCTGACAGGGTGTCTGGCTACACCTTC. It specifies CASSYSSDRVSGYTF.